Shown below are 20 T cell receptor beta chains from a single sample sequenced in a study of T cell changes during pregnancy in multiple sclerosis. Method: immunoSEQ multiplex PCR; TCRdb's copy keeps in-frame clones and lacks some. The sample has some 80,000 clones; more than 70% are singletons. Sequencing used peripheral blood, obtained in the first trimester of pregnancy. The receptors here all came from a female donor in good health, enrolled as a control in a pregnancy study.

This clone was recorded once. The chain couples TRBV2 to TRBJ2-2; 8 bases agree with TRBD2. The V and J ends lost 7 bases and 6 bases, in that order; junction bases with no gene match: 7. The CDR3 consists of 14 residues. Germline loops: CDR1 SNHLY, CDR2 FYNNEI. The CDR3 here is CASIRGLVSGELFF. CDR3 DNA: TGTGCCAGCATTCGGGGACTAGTCTCCGGGGAGCTGTTTTTT.

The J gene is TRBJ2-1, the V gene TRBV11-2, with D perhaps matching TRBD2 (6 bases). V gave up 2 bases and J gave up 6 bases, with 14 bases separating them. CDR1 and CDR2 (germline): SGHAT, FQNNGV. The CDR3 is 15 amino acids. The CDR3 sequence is CASSLQVGGRNEQFF. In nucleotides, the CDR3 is TGTGCCAGCAGCTTACAGGTGGGAGGCCGCAATGAGCAGTTCTTC.

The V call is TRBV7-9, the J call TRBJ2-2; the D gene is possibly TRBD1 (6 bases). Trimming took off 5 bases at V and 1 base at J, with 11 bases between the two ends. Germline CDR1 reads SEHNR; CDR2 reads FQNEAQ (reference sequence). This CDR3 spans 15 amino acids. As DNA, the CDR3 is TGTGCCAGCAGCACCGGGACACTGAACACCGGGGAGCTGTTTTTT. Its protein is CASSTGTLNTGELFF.

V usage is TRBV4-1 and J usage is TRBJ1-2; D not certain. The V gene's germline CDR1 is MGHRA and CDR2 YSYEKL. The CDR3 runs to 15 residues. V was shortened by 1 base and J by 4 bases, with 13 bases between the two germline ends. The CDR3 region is CASSQVVGGGYGYTF. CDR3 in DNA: TGCGCCAGCAGCCAAGTAGTCGGTGGAGGCTATGGCTACACCTTC.

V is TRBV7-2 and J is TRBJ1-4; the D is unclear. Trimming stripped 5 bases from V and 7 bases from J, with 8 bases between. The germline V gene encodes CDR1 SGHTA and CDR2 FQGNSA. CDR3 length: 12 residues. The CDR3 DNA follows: TGTGCCAGCAGCCTGGTGCGTGAAAAACTGTTTTTT. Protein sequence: CASSLVREKLFF.

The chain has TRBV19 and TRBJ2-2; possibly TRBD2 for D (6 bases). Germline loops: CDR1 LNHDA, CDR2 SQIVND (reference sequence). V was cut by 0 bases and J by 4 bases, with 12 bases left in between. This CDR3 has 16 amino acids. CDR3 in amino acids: CASSIDHPSVTGELFF. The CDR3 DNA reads TGTGCCAGTAGTATAGATCACCCTAGCGTCACCGGGGAGCTGTTTTTT.

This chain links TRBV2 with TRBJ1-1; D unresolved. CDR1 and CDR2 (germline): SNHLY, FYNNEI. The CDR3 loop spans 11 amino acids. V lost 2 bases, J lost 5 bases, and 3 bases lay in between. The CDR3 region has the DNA TGTGCCAGCAGTGAACGGACTGAAGCTTTCTTT. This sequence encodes CASSERTEAFF.

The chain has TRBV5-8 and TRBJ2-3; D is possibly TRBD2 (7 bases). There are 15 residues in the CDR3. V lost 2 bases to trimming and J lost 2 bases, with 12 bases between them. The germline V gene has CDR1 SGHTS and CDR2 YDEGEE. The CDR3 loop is CASSFGEGDTDTQYF. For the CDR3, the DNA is TGTGCCAGCAGCTTCGGGGAGGGGGACACAGATACGCAGTATTTT.

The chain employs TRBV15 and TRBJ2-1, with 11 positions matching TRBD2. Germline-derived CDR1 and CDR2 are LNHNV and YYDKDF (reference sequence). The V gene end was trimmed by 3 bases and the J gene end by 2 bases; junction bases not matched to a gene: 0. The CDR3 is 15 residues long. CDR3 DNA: TGTGCCACCAGCAGTAGCGGGAGGGCCTACAATGAGCAGTTCTTC. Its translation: CATSSSGRAYNEQFF.

CDR3 bases: TGTGCCAGCAGCTTAGACAGCCAAGAGACCCAGTACTTC. Amino acids: CASSLDSQETQYF. The chain uses TRBV7-7 and TRBJ2-5, with D uncertain. The CDR3 is made up of 13 amino acids. V lost 1 base and J 1 base, leaving 4 bases between the germline ends. Germline loops: CDR1 SSHAT, CDR2 FNYEAQ (reference sequence).

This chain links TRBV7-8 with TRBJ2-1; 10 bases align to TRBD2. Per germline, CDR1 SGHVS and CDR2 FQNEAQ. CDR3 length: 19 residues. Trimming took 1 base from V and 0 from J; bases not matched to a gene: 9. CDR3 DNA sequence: TGTGCCAGCAGCTTAGTATGGACTAGCGGCCGAAGCTCCTACAATGAGCAGTTCTTC. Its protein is CASSLVWTSGRSSYNEQFF.

In DNA form, the CDR3 reads TGTGCCAGCTCACCGGATACAGCCTATGGCTACACCTTC. Protein: CASSPDTAYGYTF. This sequence joins TRBV18 and TRBJ1-2; D unclear. The V gene's germline CDR1 is KGHSH and CDR2 LQKENI. The CDR3 contains 13 residues. The V and J ends lost 3 bases and 4 bases respectively, with 9 bases between them.

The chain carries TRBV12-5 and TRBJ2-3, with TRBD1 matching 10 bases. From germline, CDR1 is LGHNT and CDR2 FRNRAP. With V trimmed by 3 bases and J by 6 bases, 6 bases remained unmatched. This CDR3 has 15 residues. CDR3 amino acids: CASGLGQGDLDTQYF. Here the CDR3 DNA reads TGTGCTAGTGGTTTAGGACAGGGGGACCTCGATACGCAGTATTTT.

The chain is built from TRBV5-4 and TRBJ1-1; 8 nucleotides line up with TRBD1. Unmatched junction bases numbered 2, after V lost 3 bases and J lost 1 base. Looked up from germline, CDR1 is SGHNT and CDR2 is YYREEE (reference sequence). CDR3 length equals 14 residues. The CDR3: CASSSTGENTEAFF. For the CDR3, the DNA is TGTGCCAGCAGCTCGACAGGGGAGAACACTGAAGCTTTCTTT.

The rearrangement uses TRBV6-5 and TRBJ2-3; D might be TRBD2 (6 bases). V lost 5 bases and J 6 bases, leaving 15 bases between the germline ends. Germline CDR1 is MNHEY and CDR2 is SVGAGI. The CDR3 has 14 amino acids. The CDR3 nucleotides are TGTGCCAGCAGTGTGGGGGGAATAATTGATACGCAGTATTTT. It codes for CASSVGGIIDTQYF.

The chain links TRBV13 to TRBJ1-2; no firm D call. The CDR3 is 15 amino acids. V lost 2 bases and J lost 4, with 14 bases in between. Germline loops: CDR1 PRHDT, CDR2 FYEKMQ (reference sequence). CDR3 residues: CASSLLYRSSYGYTF. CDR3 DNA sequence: TGTGCCAGCAGCTTACTTTACCGCTCTAGCTATGGCTACACCTTC.

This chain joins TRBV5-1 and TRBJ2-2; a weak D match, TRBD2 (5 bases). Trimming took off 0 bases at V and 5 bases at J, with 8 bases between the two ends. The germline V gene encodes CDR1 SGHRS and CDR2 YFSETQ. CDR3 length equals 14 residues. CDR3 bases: TGCGCCAGCAGCTTGGCACTAGATACCGGGGAGCTGTTTTTT. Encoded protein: CASSLALDTGELFF.

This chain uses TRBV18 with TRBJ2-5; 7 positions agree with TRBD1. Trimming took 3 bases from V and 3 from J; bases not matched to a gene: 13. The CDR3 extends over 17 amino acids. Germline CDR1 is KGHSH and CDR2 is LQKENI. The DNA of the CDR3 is TGTGCCAGCTCACCTTACTCCGGGACAGTCTTAAAAGAGACCCAGTACTTC. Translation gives CASSPYSGTVLKETQYF.

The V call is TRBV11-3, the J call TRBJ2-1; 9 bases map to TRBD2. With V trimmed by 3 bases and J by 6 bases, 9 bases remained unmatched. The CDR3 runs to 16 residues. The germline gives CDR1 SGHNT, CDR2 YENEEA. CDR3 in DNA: TGTGCCAGCAGCTTTTCCGGGACTAGCAGAAGCAATGAGCAGTTCTTC. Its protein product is CASSFSGTSRSNEQFF.

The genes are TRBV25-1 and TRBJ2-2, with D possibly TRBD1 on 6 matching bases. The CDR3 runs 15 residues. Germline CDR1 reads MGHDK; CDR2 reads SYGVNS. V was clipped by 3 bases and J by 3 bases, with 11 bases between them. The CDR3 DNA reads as TGTGCCAGCAGTGATCAGGGGCAGCACACCGGGGAGCTGTTTTTT. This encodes CASSDQGQHTGELFF.